Presented here are 25 T cell receptor beta chains from one specimen sequenced in a study of early T cells in non-severe SARS-CoV-2 infection. TCRdb reprocessed the 5' RACE reads via MiXCR and lists one record per CDR3 protein. This table holds roughly 51,000 distinct CDR3 sequences, roughly 8.2% found once. The sample here was whole blood, taken at baseline. The receptors stem from an adult who was a healthcare worker with PCR-confirmed SARS-CoV-2 infection or an uninfected control (not recorded which).

This chain uses TRBV7-9 with TRBJ2-7; D call uncertain. CDR3 length: 13 residues. Germline-derived CDR1 and CDR2 are SEHNR and FQNEAQ (reference sequence). CDR3 sequence: CASSLVTLTALAV. DNA for the CDR3: TGTGCCAGCAGCTTAGTGACACTCACGGCCCTCGCCGTC.

This clonotype was found many times. The chain links TRBV18 to TRBJ2-5, with D unresolved. Germline CDR1 reads KGHSH; CDR2 reads LQKENI. There are 14 residues in the CDR3. The V end lost 0 bases, the J end lost 7 bases, and 12 bases lay between the germline ends. CDR3 in DNA: TGTGCCAGCTCACCACCGGAACAGATCTGGACCCAGTACTTC. This encodes CASSPPEQIWTQYF.

V and J are TRBV7-3 and TRBJ2-7, with 7 bases lining up with TRBD2. The trim removed 5 bases at V and 5 bases at J, leaving 12 bases unmatched. This CDR3 region has 15 residues. Germline V gene sequence: CDR1 SGHTA, CDR2 FQGTGA. The CDR3 is CASSNLGTKLDEQYF. The CDR3 DNA sequence: TGTGCCAGCAGCAACCTCGGGACTAAACTTGACGAGCAGTACTTC.

This clonotype was counted only a few times. The rearrangement uses TRBV28 and TRBJ1-2; no firm D call. Germline assignment: CDR1 MDHEN and CDR2 SYDVKM. The CDR3 runs 12 residues. Trimming took off 2 bases at V and 8 bases at J, with 9 bases between the two ends. CDR3 nucleotide sequence: TGTGCCAGCAGTTTACAGAATAGGGGCTACACCTTC. Translation: CASSLQNRGYTF.

This clonotype has at least ten counts. The chain carries TRBV6-6 and TRBJ1-6, with TRBD1 as a possible D gene (6 bases). The germline gives CDR1 MNHNY, CDR2 SVGAGI (reference sequence). CDR3 size: 17 residues. V gave up 5 bases and J gave up 0 bases, with 14 bases separating them. The CDR3 is CASSTGTGSSYNSPLHF. The CDR3 DNA follows: TGTGCCAGCAGTACAGGGACGGGGAGCTCCTATAATTCACCCCTCCACTTT.

This clonotype turned up a few times. This chain's CDR3 is CASSHGTDRETQYF. The CDR3 DNA sequence: TGTGCCAGCAGCCACGGGACAGATCGAGAGACCCAGTACTTC. The rearrangement links TRBV11-2 to TRBJ2-5; TRBD1 matches at 7 bases. The V and J ends lost 5 bases and 4 bases, in that order; junction bases with no gene match: 7. Germline loops: CDR1 SGHAT, CDR2 FQNNGV. The CDR3 is made up of 14 amino acids.

The CDR3 protein is CASSLPGTRDDEQYF. The CDR3 DNA follows: TGTGCCAGCAGTCTGCCCGGGACTAGGGACGATGAGCAGTACTTC. V gene TRBV2 combines with J gene TRBJ2-7; 8 bases agree with TRBD2. The germline CDR1 and CDR2 sequences are SNHLY and FYNNEI. J gave up 7 bases and V 5 bases, and 13 bases lay outside the gene matches. This CDR3 spans 15 amino acids.

A few counts support this clonotype. The chain has TRBV10-3 and TRBJ2-1, with 8 bases aligning to TRBD2. J was trimmed by 3 bases and V by 10 bases; bases with no gene match: 11. This CDR3 spans 15 amino acids. Germline-derived CDR1 and CDR2 are ENHRY and SYGVKD. The CDR3 region has the DNA TGTGCCACAGAGTCGGGGACTAGGGACTACAATGAGCAGTTCTTC. Amino acid sequence: CATESGTRDYNEQFF.

This clonotype was picked up many times. The V gene is TRBV12-5, the J gene TRBJ2-1; tentatively, D is TRBD2 (6 bases). V was trimmed by 6 bases and J by 5 bases, leaving 8 bases between them. The CDR3 extends over 12 amino acids. Germline CDR1 is LGHNT and CDR2 is FRNRAP. CDR3 protein: CASGGGDNEQFF. CDR3 DNA: TGTGCTAGTGGCGGAGGGGACAATGAGCAGTTCTTC.

This clonotype appeared many times. The V and J genes are TRBV7-3 and TRBJ2-2; D is undetermined. The CDR3 is 13 amino acids. Trimming took 2 bases from V and 6 from J, leaving 7 bases between them. The germline CDR1 and CDR2 sequences are SGHTA and FQGTGA. CDR3 sequence reads: CASSLSFAGELFF. Written as DNA, the CDR3 is TGTGCCAGCAGCTTATCATTCGCCGGGGAGCTGTTTTTT. The variable domain in full, with the rest retrieved from reference TRBV7-3 and TRBJ2-2, is GAGVSQTPSNKVTEKGKYVELRCDPISGHTALYWYRQSLGQGPEFLIYFQGTGAADDSGLPNDRFFAVRPEGSVSTLKIQRTERGDSAVYLCASSLSFAGELFFGEGSRLTVL.

This clonotype was detected many times. This chain links TRBV7-2 with TRBJ2-1; 10 nucleotides line up with TRBD2. Germline CDR1 and CDR2: SGHTA and FQGNSA. V was clipped by 3 bases and J by 6 bases; unmatched bases: 2. This CDR3 has 14 amino acids. The CDR3 here is CASSLGLASNEQFF. The DNA for the CDR3 is TGTGCCAGCAGCTTGGGACTAGCGAGCAATGAGCAGTTCTTC.

The chain has TRBV11-2 and TRBJ1-4, with D unresolved. From germline, CDR1 is SGHAT and CDR2 FQNNGV. The CDR3 has 17 residues. V was clipped by 5 bases and J by 1 base, with 17 bases between them. The CDR3 DNA sequence: TGTGCCAGCAGCAAGGGTGACAAGGGTTTAACTAATGAAAAACTGTTTTTT. Translated: CASSKGDKGLTNEKLFF.

This clonotype was detected a few times. This chain connects TRBV11-1 to TRBJ2-7; D remains ambiguous. The CDR3 sequence is 14 residues long. Trimming shortened V by 0 bases and J by 3 bases, and 9 bases separated the two germline ends. Germline loops: CDR1 SGHAT, CDR2 FQDESV (reference sequence). The CDR3 bases are TGTGCCAGCAGCTTAGCGCAACAGATCTACGAGCAGTACTTC. Its protein product is CASSLAQQIYEQYF.

V is TRBV5-5 and J is TRBJ1-4; 12 bases map to TRBD1. Germline lookup yields CDR1 SGHKS and CDR2 YYEKEE (reference sequence). The J segment lost 2 bases and the V segment lost 3 bases, leaving 11 bases of the junction unmatched. The CDR3 runs 19 residues. CDR3: CASSSKPPGQGATNEKLFF. The CDR3, as DNA: TGTGCCAGCAGCTCCAAACCCCCGGGACAGGGGGCGACTAATGAAAAACTGTTTTTT.

This clonotype was seen more than once but under ten times. The V call is TRBV10-3, the J call TRBJ1-1; D call uncertain. V was pared by 3 bases and J by 2 bases, with 16 bases between. Germline V gene sequence: CDR1 ENHRY, CDR2 SYGVKD. The CDR3 extends over 16 amino acids. DNA for the CDR3: TGTGCCATCAGTGAAACGGAAATCGGGAAAAACACTGAAGCTTTCTTT. It encodes CAISETEIGKNTEAFF.

In this sample, this clonotype turned up a few times. The chain is built from TRBV3-1 and TRBJ2-3, with D unclear. Per the germline V gene, CDR1 is LGHDT and CDR2 is YNNKEL (reference sequence). V shed 0 bases and J shed 6 bases, with 16 bases lying between them. The CDR3 has 16 residues. CDR3 DNA sequence: TGTGCCAGCAGCCAAGAGTTCTCCCTAAAGGTGGATACGCAGTATTTT. It encodes CASSQEFSLKVDTQYF.

This clonotype was detected only a few times. A much larger clone differs from this one at a single base, so this may be a read error. CDR3 residues: CASSLGNEQYF. The CDR3 DNA sequence: TGTGCCAGCAGCTTGGGGAACGAGCAGTACTTC. This chain links TRBV5-6 with TRBJ2-7; D remains unclear. The CDR3 covers 11 residues. Trimming took off 0 bases at V and 5 bases at J, with 3 bases between the two ends. Germline-derived CDR1 and CDR2 are SGHDT and YYEEEE. Based on the CDR3 plus reference TRBV5-6 and TRBJ2-7, the full variable domain is DAGVTQSPTHLIKTRGQQVTLRCSPKSGHDTVSWYQQALGQGPQFIFQYYEEEERQRGNFPDRFSGHQFPNYSSELNVNALLLGDSALYLCASSLGNEQYFGPGTRLTVT.

This clonotype showed up just a few times. The rearrangement joins TRBV7-2 to TRBJ1-2; 7 nucleotides align to TRBD1. This CDR3 is 17 amino acids long. The V gene end was trimmed by 1 base and the J gene end by 0 bases; junction bases not matched to a gene: 8. The germline V gene has CDR1 SGHTA and CDR2 FQGNSA. In DNA form, the CDR3 reads TGTGCCAGCAGCTTAGGGACAGGCCATCCTTCTAACTATGGCTACACCTTC. Its protein product is CASSLGTGHPSNYGYTF.

This clonotype has ten or more counts. This chain links TRBV18 with TRBJ1-5; 9 bases line up with TRBD1. V shed 6 bases, J shed 7 bases, and the junction held 7 bases outside the gene matches. The CDR3 spans 14 residues. Germline CDR1 and CDR2: KGHSH and LQKENI. CDR3 coding DNA: TGTGCCAGCTCGGATACAGGGGGCCGGCAGCCCCAGCATTTT. Translating gives CASSDTGGRQPQHF.

The sample holds a few counts of this clonotype. The gene calls are TRBV29-1 and TRBJ2-6, with TRBD1 matching over 7 bases. The CDR3 covers 15 residues. J gave up 4 bases and V 6 bases, and 9 bases lay outside the gene matches. The germline CDR1 and CDR2 sequences are SQVTM and ANQGSEA. The CDR3 nucleotides are TGCAGCGTCCCAAACGACAGGGCCGGGGCCAACGTCCTGACTTTC. Translating it yields CSVPNDRAGANVLTF. The full variable domain, its missing parts supplied by reference TRBV29-1 and TRBJ2-6, is SAVISQKPSRDICQRGTSLTIQCQVDSQVTMMFWYRQQPGQSLTLIATANQGSEATYESGFVIDKFPISRPNLTFSTLTVSNMSPEDSSIYLCSVPNDRAGANVLTFGAGSRLTVL.

This clonotype has just a few counts. This sequence joins TRBV10-3 and TRBJ2-5; 11 nucleotides agree with TRBD2. The J segment lost 3 bases and the V segment lost 3 bases, leaving 3 bases of the junction unmatched. Germline values: CDR1 ENHRY, CDR2 SYGVKD. CDR3 length equals 15 residues. CDR3 sequence reads: CAISDWGLAEETQYF. CDR3 nucleotides: TGTGCCATCAGTGATTGGGGACTAGCGGAAGAGACCCAGTACTTC.

This clonotype has at least ten counts. V gene TRBV6-6 combines with J gene TRBJ2-7; 7 bases line up with TRBD1. The CDR3 totals 14 residues. Unmatched junction bases numbered 8, after V lost 7 bases and J lost 2 bases. The V gene's germline CDR1 is MNHNY and CDR2 SVGAGI (reference sequence). In DNA form, the CDR3 reads TGTGCCAGCATGAGACAGGGATTCACCTACGAGCAGTACTTC. It specifies CASMRQGFTYEQYF.

This clonotype has a count of ten or more. V and J are TRBV30 and TRBJ1-6, with D perhaps TRBD1 (5 bases). The germline V gene encodes CDR1 GTSNPN and CDR2 SVGIG (reference sequence). The V end lost 5 bases, the J end lost 7 bases, and 6 bases lay between the germline ends. This CDR3 comprises 11 residues. CDR3 in DNA: TGTGCCTGGCGACAGAATTCACCCCTCCACTTT. Protein sequence: CAWRQNSPLHF.

V and J are TRBV28 and TRBJ1-4; D unresolved. This CDR3 is built from 13 residues. Germline V CDR1 and CDR2: MDHEN, SYDVKM. Trimming took off 10 bases at V and 8 bases at J, with 17 bases between the two ends. The CDR3 DNA reads TGTGCCACCCGTGGCGACGGGATAGAAAAACTGTTTTTT. Translating gives CATRGDGIEKLFF.

This clonotype was observed a few times. The V call is TRBV19, the J call TRBJ2-7; D gene uncertain. There are 13 residues in the CDR3. Germline V gene data show CDR1 as LNHDA and CDR2 as SQIVND (reference sequence). V lost 8 bases, J lost 3 bases, and 14 bases lay in between. This chain's CDR3 is CASGVEPYYEQYF. DNA for the CDR3: TGTGCCAGTGGGGTCGAGCCCTACTACGAGCAGTACTTC.